A single TCR beta chain is shown here with its context. No antigen is known for it. The CDR3 runs 15 residues. The germline V and J ends were trimmed by 1 base and 0 bases, with 10 bases remaining between them. Germline loops: CDR1 LGHNA, CDR2 YNFKEQ. The sample belongs to a study of blood T cells in healthy people across ages. Study information: In model experiments, template switching was able to capture about one barcoded beta molecule for every two T cells that were present. Findings of the study overall: Older individuals had lower TCR beta diversity per million T cells (the decline was roughly linear). Estimates based on one million T cells were treated as lower bounds.

PCR was performed a second time for about 7 to 12 cycles using a sample-barcoded 5' primer and a J-beta primer mix. Every sample gave at least 2.5 million paired-end reads containing CDR3. TCRdb ran MiXCR on the 5' RACE reads and lists one entry per CDR3 protein. Of fewer than 700,000 distinct CDR3 sequences listed, roughly 43% are singletons. The TCR sequence derives from a man of 80 years or more in good health. The chain employs TRBV4-2 and TRBJ2-7; D might be TRBD2 (5 bases). The sequencing sample was made of blood. The CDR3 spells CASSQGDSASYEQYF. DNA of the CDR3: TGTGCCAGCAGCCAAGGGGATAGCGCCTCCTACGAGCAGTACTTC.